This is a list of T cell receptor beta chains from one sample in a study of cytotoxic CD8 clonotypes in ibrutinib-treated CLL. Profiling relied on immunoSEQ multiplex PCR, and the TCRdb table lists in-frame clones only, not all of them. The table lists 68,000 or so clones, roughly 72% of them singletons. The starting material was PBMCs, obtained after 12 months of ibrutinib treatment. These receptors all come from a human donor with chronic lymphocytic leukemia. Both conserved end residues are part of each CDR3. Each record gives: CDR3 DNA, CDR3 protein, J gene, clone size, V gene, D gene. D genes are given only for firm matches. A clone size is listed for some rows: how often the clone was seen (once, few, many), or a class if it is expanded.

TGTGCCTGGAGCGGACAGGTCTGGGAGACCCAGTACTTC	CAWSGQVWETQYF	TRBJ2-5	few	TRBV30	TRBD1
TGTGCCAGCAGTGAAGTCCGGGGGCAGGGTTACGAGCAGTACTTC	CASSEVRGQGYEQYF	TRBJ2-7	few	TRBV2	.
TGTGCCAGCAGCGTAGCTGGGGGGATAGAGCCCCAGCATTTT	CASSVAGGIEPQHF	TRBJ1-5	few	TRBV9	.
TGTGCCAGCAGTGAATTCGGGGGCTTTACCCTCCACTTT	CASSEFGGFTLHF	TRBJ1-6	few	TRBV25-1	.
TGTGCCAGCAGCGTAGTCTCTCGGGGGGAGCAGTACTTC	CASSVVSRGEQYF	TRBJ2-7	few	TRBV9	.
TGTGCCAGCAGCTCCCGGACCGTAGGGGCACCCCTCCACTTT	CASSSRTVGAPLHF	TRBJ1-6	.	TRBV4-2	.
TGCGCCAGCAGCCAAGATATCCTCTTCCGACAGGGCTATAATTCACCCCTCCACTTT	CASSQDILFRQGYNSPLHF	TRBJ1-6	.	TRBV4-1	TRBD1
TGCGCCAGCCGCAGACAGGGGGCTGGAGATACGCAGTATTTT	CASRRQGAGDTQYF	TRBJ2-3	.	TRBV10-2	TRBD1
TGTGCCAGCAGCTTTGGGACAGGGGGCCGGAATCAGCCCCAGCATTTT	CASSFGTGGRNQPQHF	TRBJ1-5	.	TRBV5-4	TRBD1
TGTGCCAGCAGCCAGGAAACTGGAAACACCATATATTTT	CASSQETGNTIYF	TRBJ1-3	few	TRBV14	.
TGTGCCAGCAGTTCTACAGGGAGCTACGAGCAGTACTTC	CASSSTGSYEQYF	TRBJ2-7	few	TRBV6-6	.
TGTGCCAGCAGCTTGGGTATGGGGCAAGAGACCCAGTACTTC	CASSLGMGQETQYF	TRBJ2-5	.	TRBV7-2	.
TGTGCCAGCAGTTACACAGGGGGGACTGAAGCTTTCTTT	CASSYTGGTEAFF	TRBJ1-1	.	TRBV7-8	TRBD1
TGTGCCAGCAGCTTAGGCGGGACAGCTAACTATGGCTACACCTTC	CASSLGGTANYGYTF	TRBJ1-2	.	TRBV7-6	TRBD1
TGTGCCAGCAGCTCAGGACTAGATCAAGAGACCCAGTACTTC	CASSSGLDQETQYF	TRBJ2-5	.	TRBV5-4	TRBD2
TGTGCCAGCAGTGATTATGGGCAGACCATATATTTT	CASSDYGQTIYF	TRBJ1-3	.	TRBV25-1	.
TGTGCCAGTAGTATTAGTCCCCCGGCGGCCTACGAGCAGTACTTC	CASSISPPAAYEQYF	TRBJ2-7	.	TRBV19	.
TGTGCCAGCAGGATCGGTGACGAGCAGTACTTC	CASRIGDEQYF	TRBJ2-7	.	TRBV2	.
TGTGCCAGCAGTGAAGGGGGGGGCGGTAATTCACCCCTCCACTTT	CASSEGGGGNSPLHF	TRBJ1-6	.	TRBV6-1	.
TGTGCCAGCAGTCCTCCGCTTTTAAACACTGAAGCTTTCTTT	CASSPPLLNTEAFF	TRBJ1-1	few	TRBV28	.
TGTGCCAGCAGCTCCGACAGAACCGGGGAGCTGTTTTTT	CASSSDRTGELFF	TRBJ2-2	.	TRBV7-7	.
TGTGCCAGCAGCGCTAGCGGGGGGGCCTACGAGCAGTACTTC	CASSASGGAYEQYF	TRBJ2-7	few	TRBV9	TRBD2
TGTGCCAGTAGTAACATGGCTAGCGGGGGGGCCACAGATACGCAGTATTTT	CASSNMASGGATDTQYF	TRBJ2-3	.	TRBV19	TRBD2
TGTGCCAGCAGCCCAGGGATCTATAGCAATCAGCCCCAGCATTTT	CASSPGIYSNQPQHF	TRBJ1-5	few	TRBV5-6	.
TGTGCCAGCAGCAGGGGGACAGGGTTCTCTGGAAACACCATATATTTT	CASSRGTGFSGNTIYF	TRBJ1-3	.	TRBV9	TRBD1
TGTGCCAGCAGCACCCCAGGGGCTTCAGCTAACTATGGCTACACCTTC	CASSTPGASANYGYTF	TRBJ1-2	.	TRBV5-4	.
TGCAGCGTCGAAACTCGACAGACCAAGGCAGCTTTCTTT	CSVETRQTKAAFF	TRBJ1-1	.	TRBV29-1	.
TGTGCCAGCGGGACGCCGGTTTATGGCTACACCTTC	CASGTPVYGYTF	TRBJ1-2	few	TRBV28	.
TGTGCCAGCAGCTCCGGCCCTAGCGGGGCCACAGATACGCAGTATTTT	CASSSGPSGATDTQYF	TRBJ2-3	.	TRBV7-9	TRBD2
TGTGCCAGCAGGAAACCGGGACAGGTTACCGGGGAGCTGTTTTTT	CASRKPGQVTGELFF	TRBJ2-2	.	TRBV2	TRBD1
TGTGCCAGCAGCTTAGATCTGCTCGTGTATGGCTACACCTTC	CASSLDLLVYGYTF	TRBJ1-2	few	TRBV11-2	.
TGCGCCAGCAGTGAAGGGGGCAGGGACGAGCAGTACTTC	CASSEGGRDEQYF	TRBJ2-7	.	TRBV10-2	TRBD1
TGTGCCTGGAGTGTATTGATGAACACCGGGGAGCTGTTTTTT	CAWSVLMNTGELFF	TRBJ2-2	.	TRBV30	.
TGTGCCAGCAGCTTAGAGTCTCTCCGACAGGGTAATAATTCACCCCTCCACTTT	CASSLESLRQGNNSPLHF	TRBJ1-6	.	TRBV7-9	TRBD1
TGTGCCAGCAGTTACACCTCCCCCCGACCCGCTGAAGCTTTCTTT	CASSYTSPRPAEAFF	TRBJ1-1	.	TRBV6-5	.
TGTGCCTGGAGGGCGGAACAGGGGAATGAAAAACTGTTTTTT	CAWRAEQGNEKLFF	TRBJ1-4	.	TRBV30	TRBD1